This entry lists 25 T cell receptor beta chains sequenced from one sample in a study of shared clonotypes between healthy human individuals (dated by TCRdb to 2018 to 2021). The library came from the immunoSEQ multiplex PCR assay. Sourced from immuneACCESS, this table was stored by TCRdb with only in-frame sequences that have V and J called. A share of the clones is absent; for the studies checked, an unresolved V gene accounts for under half, and the remainder has no known explanation. The sample yields about 690,000 clones; roughly 91% were counted once. The top ten constitute 34% of the sample. Sequences were obtained from memory CD8+ T cells from PBMCs. The label giving this sample's cell subset or site can be read as: CD45RO+ cells pooled with CCR7-negative TemRA cells. Every receptor here comes from a man between 18 and 29 years old in good health. Some clones in this sample may be carry-over from other donors' samples.

The chain couples TRBV28 to TRBJ2-5; a weak D match, TRBD1 (6 bases). The length of the CDR3 is 14 residues. Per germline, CDR1 MDHEN and CDR2 SYDVKM. V was pared by 7 bases and J by 2 bases, with 14 bases between. For the CDR3, the DNA is TGTGCCAGCACCGCCGAGGACAGTCAAGAGACCCAGTACTTC. It yields the protein CASTAEDSQETQYF. Drawing the rest from reference TRBV28 and TRBJ2-5, the complete variable domain is DVKVTQSSRYLVKRTGEKVFLECVQDMDHENMFWYRQDPGLGLRLIYFSYDVKMKEKGDIPEGYSVSREKKERFSLILESASTNQTSMYLCASTAEDSQETQYFGPGTRLLVL.

In this sample, this clone turned up once. The chain carries TRBV27 and TRBJ1-6; no clear D gene. The germline CDR1 and CDR2 sequences are MNHEY and SMNVEV (reference sequence). The ends were cut back, 2 bases at V and 9 bases at J, with 8 bases in the middle. The CDR3 is 13 amino acids. CDR3 sequence (DNA): TGTGCCAGCAGTTTAGTGGGTTTTTCACCCCTCCACTTT. Residues: CASSLVGFSPLHF.

The CDR3 DNA sequence: TGTGCCAGCAGCTTAGAGGGACAGGGAACGCGCGAGCAGTACTTC. It is translated as CASSLEGQGTREQYF. V and J are TRBV7-9 and TRBJ2-7, with 9 bases identical to TRBD1. CDR3 length equals 15 residues. After removal of 1 base from V and 6 bases from J, the junction contained 7 bases not matched to a gene. Germline V gene sequence: CDR1 SEHNR, CDR2 FQNEAQ (reference sequence).

The rearrangement joins TRBV27 to TRBJ2-7, with a tentative D call TRBD1 (6 bases). The CDR3 sequence is 15 residues long. V lost 0 bases and J 9 bases, leaving 18 bases between the germline ends. Germline assignment: CDR1 MNHEY and CDR2 SMNVEV (reference sequence). The DNA for the CDR3 is TGTGCCAGCAGTTTATCGCCAACAGGGTCGCTGGGGCAGTACTTC. This gives the protein CASSLSPTGSLGQYF.

The V gene is TRBV2, the J gene TRBJ2-5; D unclear. Per germline, CDR1 SNHLY and CDR2 FYNNEI. V was clipped by 1 base and J by 0 bases, with 9 bases between them. The CDR3 runs 15 residues. The chain's CDR3 is CASSEGAEYQETQYF. In DNA form, the CDR3 reads TGTGCCAGCAGTGAAGGGGCGGAGTACCAAGAGACCCAGTACTTC.

The chain has TRBV27 and TRBJ2-1; tentatively, D is TRBD2 (6 bases). Trimming took 5 bases from V and 7 from J, leaving 18 bases between them. The length of the CDR3 is 15 residues. Germline values: CDR1 MNHEY, CDR2 SMNVEV (reference sequence). CDR3 in DNA: TGTGCCAGCAGTCGTGGAACGGAGGGGTTGAATGAGCAGTTCTTC. This gives the protein CASSRGTEGLNEQFF.

The J gene is TRBJ2-7, the V gene TRBV15; 8 bases fit TRBD1. Germline assignment: CDR1 LNHNV and CDR2 YYDKDF (reference sequence). Germline trimming cut 1 base from V and 3 bases from J; bases unmatched to any gene: 8. The CDR3 loop spans 16 amino acids. In nucleotides, the CDR3 is TGTGCCACCAGCAGAGCGTCGAGCAGGGGGCTCTACGAGCAGTACTTC. It is translated as CATSRASSRGLYEQYF. Full variable domain (missing parts from reference TRBV15 and TRBJ2-7): DAMVIQNPRYQVTQFGKPVTLSCSQTLNHNVMYWYQQKSSQAPKLLFHYYDKDFNNEADTPDNFQSRRPNTSFCFLDIRSPGLGDTAMYLCATSRASSRGLYEQYFGPGTRLTVT.

The chain links TRBV29-1 to TRBJ1-2; D not certain. Between the trimmed V and J ends, which lost 7 bases and 4 bases, there was a span of 19 bases. This CDR3 region has 14 residues. Germline CDR1 reads SQVTM; CDR2 reads ANQGSEA. CDR3 in amino acids: CSALSDELAYGYTF. The DNA of the CDR3 is TGCAGCGCCCTCTCGGACGAGCTAGCCTATGGCTACACCTTC.

As concerns this clone: Without the conserved terminal phenylalanine or tryptophan, this CDR3 likely stems from a read error. The DNA is left out, because the CDR3 cannot be placed on it with certainty; the CDR3 is given as TCRdb lists it. The rearrangement uses TRBV11-3 and TRBJ2-3; the table's D gene call, TRBD1, was not cross checked with the DNA. Germline V gives CDR1 SGHNT, CDR2 YENEEA. 12 amino acids form the CDR3, both terminal residues included. The CDR3 reads CASSLDTRRGRR.

The count of this clone is one. V gene TRBV28 combines with J gene TRBJ1-1; TRBD1 is a possible D gene (5 bases). Germline lookup yields CDR1 MDHEN and CDR2 SYDVKM. The CDR3 sequence is 17 residues long. V gave up 1 base and J gave up 0 bases, with 15 bases separating them. The CDR3 DNA reads TGTGCCAGCAGTTTATTTGGGGGTCTCGGTATGAACACTGAAGCTTTCTTT. Translating it yields CASSLFGGLGMNTEAFF.

The DNA for the CDR3 is TGTGCCAGCAGCTCCCAAGGCCGCTACGAGCAGTACTTC. Translating it yields CASSSQGRYEQYF. This chain uses TRBV7-2 with TRBJ2-7, with D unresolved. The germline CDR1 and CDR2 sequences are SGHTA and FQGNSA. CDR3 size: 13 residues. Trimming removed 4 bases at V and 3 bases at J, with 10 bases between.

V and J are TRBV5-1 and TRBJ2-2; 7 bases line up with TRBD1. With V trimmed by 4 bases and J by 5 bases, 11 bases remained unmatched. The CDR3 contains 16 residues. Germline CDR1 SGHRS, CDR2 YFSETQ. CDR3 bases: TGCGCCAGCAGCCCAGACAGGGATGCGTCGACCGGGGAGCTGTTTTTT. Amino acid sequence: CASSPDRDASTGELFF.

This chain links TRBV7-9 with TRBJ1-2; TRBD1 might be the D (5 bases). This CDR3 has 13 amino acids. Looked up from germline, CDR1 is SEHNR and CDR2 is FQNEAQ (reference sequence). V was pared by 3 bases and J by 6 bases, with 11 bases between. The CDR3 DNA is TGTGCCAGCAGCTTGGCCAGGGCGAATGGCTACACCTTC. Protein product: CASSLARANGYTF.

The chain links TRBV5-4 to TRBJ2-1; D is ambiguous. V was trimmed by 2 bases and J by 10 bases, leaving 10 bases between them. CDR1 SGHNT and CDR2 YYREEE come from the germline V gene (reference sequence). The CDR3 length is 12 residues. CDR3: CASSLASGEQFF. CDR3 DNA: TGTGCCAGCAGCTTAGCTAGTGGAGAGCAGTTCTTC.

The chain employs TRBV7-9 and TRBJ1-6; D unclear. Trimming removed 4 bases from V and 0 bases from J, with 4 bases in between. Germline loops: CDR1 SEHNR, CDR2 FQNEAQ (reference sequence). The CDR3 contains 14 residues. CDR3 in DNA: TGTGCCAGCAGCTCCCTCTCCTATAATTCACCCCTCCACTTT. This gives the protein CASSSLSYNSPLHF. The full variable domain, with the rest looked up from reference TRBV7-9 and TRBJ1-6, is DTGVSQNPRHKITKRGQNVTFRCDPISEHNRLYWYRQTLGQGPEFLTYFQNEAQLEKSRLLSDRFSAERPKGSFSTLEIQRTEQGDSAMYLCASSSLSYNSPLHFGNGTRLTVT.

This chain joins TRBV5-6 and TRBJ2-2; D unclear. CDR3 length equals 14 residues. CDR1 SGHDT and CDR2 YYEEEE come from the germline V gene. With 2 bases removed from V and 3 bases from J, the gap between germline ends came to 8 bases. CDR3 region: CASSFWRHTGELFF. The CDR3 DNA sequence: TGTGCCAGCAGCTTTTGGCGCCACACCGGGGAGCTGTTTTTT.

This clone was counted only a few times. This chain uses TRBV2 with TRBJ2-5, with a weak D call TRBD1 (6 bases). CDR1 is SNHLY and CDR2 is FYNNEI in the germline V gene. This CDR3 comprises 14 residues. V lost 6 bases and J 5 bases, leaving 16 bases between the germline ends. The CDR3: CASRGRGSGETQYF. For the CDR3, the DNA is TGTGCCAGCAGGGGAAGGGGGAGTGGTGAGACCCAGTACTTC. The variable domain in full, completed from reference TRBV2 and TRBJ2-5, reads EPEVTQTPSHQVTQMGQEVILRCVPISNHLYFYWYRQILGQKVEFLVSFYNNEISEKSEIFDDQFSVERPDGSNFTLKIRSTKLEDSAMYFCASRGRGSGETQYFGPGTRLLVL.

The chain combines TRBV7-8 with TRBJ1-4; maybe TRBD1 (5 bases). CDR1 SGHVS and CDR2 FQNEAQ come from the germline V gene. Trimming took off 2 bases at V and 7 bases at J, with 11 bases between the two ends. CDR3 length equals 14 residues. CDR3 DNA sequence: TGTGCCAGCAGCTTAACTACAGGTGCTGAAAAACTGTTTTTT. Translated: CASSLTTGAEKLFF.

V usage is TRBV10-3 and J usage is TRBJ2-7; D tentatively reads TRBD1 or TRBD2 (6 bases each). Trimming removed 4 bases at V and 2 bases at J, with 12 bases between. There are 14 residues in the CDR3. Germline CDR1 is ENHRY and CDR2 is SYGVKD. The CDR3 sequence is CAISGGAGPYEQYF. The CDR3 region has the DNA TGTGCCATCAGTGGGGGGGCAGGACCCTACGAGCAGTACTTC.

This rearrangement joins TRBV28 to TRBJ2-3; 8 positions match TRBD2. The germline CDR1 and CDR2 sequences are MDHEN and SYDVKM. J was trimmed by 2 bases and V by 3 bases; bases with no gene match: 10. The CDR3 length is 17 residues. This CDR3 is CASSFEGGAGDTDTQYF. In nucleotides, the CDR3 is TGTGCCAGCAGTTTTGAAGGTGGAGCGGGAGACACAGATACGCAGTATTTT.

This clone was seen more than once but under ten times. The V and J genes are TRBV6-5 and TRBJ1-1, with D uncertain. The germline V gene has CDR1 MNHEY and CDR2 SVGAGI. The CDR3 is made up of 14 amino acids. V was cut by 5 bases and J by 2 bases, with 12 bases left in between. CDR3 loop: CASSAGNGNTEAFF. The CDR3 DNA sequence: TGTGCCAGCAGTGCCGGGAACGGCAACACTGAAGCTTTCTTT.

The chain joins TRBV6-6 to TRBJ2-5, with no clear D. V gave up 4 bases and J gave up 0 bases, with 3 bases separating them. From germline, CDR1 is MNHNY and CDR2 SVGAGI (reference sequence). CDR3 length: 12 amino acids. The CDR3 DNA reads TGTGCCAGCAGTTTCGACCAAGAGACCCAGTACTTC. Protein product: CASSFDQETQYF.

J is TRBJ2-1 and V is TRBV5-1; possible D gene TRBD1, 5 bases. This CDR3 spans 16 amino acids. Germline values: CDR1 SGHRS, CDR2 YFSETQ. With 4 bases removed from V and 2 bases from J, the gap between germline ends came to 16 bases. In DNA, the CDR3 is TGCGCCAGCAGCGTGACAGTTCATACTACCTACAATGAGCAGTTCTTC. This gives the protein CASSVTVHTTYNEQFF.

This rearrangement joins TRBV5-1 to TRBJ1-5; D not resolved. In germline, CDR1 is SGHRS, CDR2 YFSETQ. This CDR3 has 15 residues. V gave up 1 base and J gave up 4 bases, with 12 bases separating them. The CDR3, as DNA: TGCGCCAGCAGCTTGAGCGGGTCAGATAATCAGCCCCAGCATTTT. Protein: CASSLSGSDNQPQHF.

This chain links TRBV7-3 with TRBJ2-5; D unresolved. There are 14 residues in the CDR3. CDR1 is SGHTA, CDR2 FQGTGA, per germline. Trimming cost V 5 bases and J 0 bases, with 10 bases left between them. DNA for the CDR3: TGTGCCAGCAGCACCGGACGTTACCAAGAGACCCAGTACTTC. Translated, it gives CASSTGRYQETQYF.